This T cell receptor (beta chain) was obtained from a study of T cells expressing NK-cell markers. For the study at large: Sequencing of TCR beta repertoires drew on sorted CD3+CD56+NKG2C+, CD3+CD56+NKG2C- and CD3+CD56-NKG2C+ T cells. In the group of eight sequenced donors, seven were HCMV-seropositive and one was seronegative. Study outcomes and limitations: Clones of NKG2C+ T cells that had expanded were of unclear HCMV specificity.

UMI-tagged 5'RACE template switching yielded the TCR beta cDNA. TCRdb re-called the 5' RACE reads; one entry per CDR3 protein, DNA not given. The sample has 150,000 or so distinct CDR3 sequences. Concerning this clonotype: What it binds is unknown.

CDR3 length: 14 residues. CDR1 and CDR2 (germline): ENHRY, SYGVKD. This clonotype was obtained from a woman aged 45-60 years in good health. Sequenced material: blood T cells: a sorted CD56 or NKG2C T cell subset, CD4+ or CD8+ T cells, or bulk PBMC T cells (not recorded which). The chain links TRBV10-3 to TRBJ2-2; TCRdb's assignment of TRBD2 cannot be checked, as there is no DNA. CDR3 in amino acids: CASLRLAGSGELFF.